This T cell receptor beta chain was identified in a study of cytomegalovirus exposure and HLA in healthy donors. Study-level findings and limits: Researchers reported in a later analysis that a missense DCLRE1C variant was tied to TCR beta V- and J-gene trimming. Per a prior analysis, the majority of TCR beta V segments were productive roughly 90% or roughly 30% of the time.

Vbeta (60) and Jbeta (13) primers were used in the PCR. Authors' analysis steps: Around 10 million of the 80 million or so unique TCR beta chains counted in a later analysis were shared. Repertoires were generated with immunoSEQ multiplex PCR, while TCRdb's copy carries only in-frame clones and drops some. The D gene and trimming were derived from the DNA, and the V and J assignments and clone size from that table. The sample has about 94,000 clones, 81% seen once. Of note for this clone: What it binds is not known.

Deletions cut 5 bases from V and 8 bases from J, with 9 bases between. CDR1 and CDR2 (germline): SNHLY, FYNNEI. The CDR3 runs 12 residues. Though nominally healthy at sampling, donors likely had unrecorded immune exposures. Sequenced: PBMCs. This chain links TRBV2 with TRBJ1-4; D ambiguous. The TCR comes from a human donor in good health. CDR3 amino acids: CASSSQAEKLFF. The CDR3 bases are TGTGCCAGCAGTTCCCAGGCAGAAAAACTGTTTTTT.